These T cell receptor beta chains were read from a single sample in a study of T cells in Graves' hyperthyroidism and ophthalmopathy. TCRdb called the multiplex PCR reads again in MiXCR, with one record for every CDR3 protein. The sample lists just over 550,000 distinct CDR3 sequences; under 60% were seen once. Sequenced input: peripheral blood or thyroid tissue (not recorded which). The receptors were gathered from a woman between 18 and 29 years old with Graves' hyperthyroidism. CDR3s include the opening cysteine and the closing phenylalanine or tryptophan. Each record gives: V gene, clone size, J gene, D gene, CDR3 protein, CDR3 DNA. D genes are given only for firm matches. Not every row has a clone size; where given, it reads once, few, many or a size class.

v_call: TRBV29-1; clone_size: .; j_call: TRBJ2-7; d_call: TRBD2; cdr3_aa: CSVEGLASYEQYF; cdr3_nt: TGCAGCGTTGAAGGACTAGCAAGCTACGAGCAGTACTTC
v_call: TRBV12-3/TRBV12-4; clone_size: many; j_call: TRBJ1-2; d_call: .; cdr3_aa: CASSSPTRGYGYTF; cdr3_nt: TGTGCCAGCAGTTCTCCGACACGGGGCTATGGCTACACCTTC
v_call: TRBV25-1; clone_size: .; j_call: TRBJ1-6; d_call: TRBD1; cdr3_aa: CASRGTGQRSPLHF; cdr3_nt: TGTGCCAGCAGAGGGACAGGGCAGAGATCACCCCTCCACTTT
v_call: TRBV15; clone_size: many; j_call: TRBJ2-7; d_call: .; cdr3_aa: CATSRVSPYEQYF; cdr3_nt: TGTGCCACCAGCAGAGTCAGTCCCTACGAGCAGTACTTC
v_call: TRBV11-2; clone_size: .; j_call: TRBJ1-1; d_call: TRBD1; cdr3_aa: CASSSSARDSPWGAEAFF; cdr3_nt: TGTGCCAGCAGCTCCTCCGCCCGGGACAGCCCTTGGGGGGCTGAAGCTTTCTTT
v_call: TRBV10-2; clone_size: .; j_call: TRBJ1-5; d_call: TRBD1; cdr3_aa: CASSRDRGLGGGNQPQHF; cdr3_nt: TGCGCCAGCAGTCGGGACAGGGGGCTCGGAGGTGGCAATCAGCCCCAGCATTTT
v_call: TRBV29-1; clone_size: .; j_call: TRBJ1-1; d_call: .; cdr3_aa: CSVVRVANTEAFF; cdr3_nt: TGCAGCGTTGTCCGGGTGGCGAACACTGAAGCTTTCTTT
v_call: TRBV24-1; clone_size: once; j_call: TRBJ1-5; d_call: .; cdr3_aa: CASSCPPGATFWQPQHF; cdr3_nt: TGTGCCAGCAGTTGTCCTCCGGGGGCAACCTTTTGGCAGCCCCAGCATTTT
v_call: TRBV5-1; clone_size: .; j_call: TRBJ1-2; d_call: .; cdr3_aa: CASSLGEGANYGYTF; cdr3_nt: TGCGCCAGCAGCTTGGGAGAGGGGGCTAACTATGGCTACACCTTC
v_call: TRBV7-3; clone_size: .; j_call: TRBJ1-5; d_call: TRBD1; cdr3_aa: CASSQEGQGIQPQHF; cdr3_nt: TGCGCCAGCAGCCAAGAGGGACAGGGGATTCAGCCCCAGCATTTT
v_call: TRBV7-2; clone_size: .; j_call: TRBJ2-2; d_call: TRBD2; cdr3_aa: CASSPGLAGGDTGELFF; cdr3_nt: TGTGCCAGCAGCCCGGGACTAGCGGGAGGGGACACCGGGGAGCTGTTTTTT
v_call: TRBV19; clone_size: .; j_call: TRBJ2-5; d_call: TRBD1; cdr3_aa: CASSETGIQETQYF; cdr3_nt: TGTGCCAGTAGTGAGACAGGGATCCAAGAGACCCAGTACTTC
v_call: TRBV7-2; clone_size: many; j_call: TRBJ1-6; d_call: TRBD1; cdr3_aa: CASSLDRVNSPLHF; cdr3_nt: TGTGCCAGCAGCCTGGACAGGGTAAATTCACCCCTCCACTTT
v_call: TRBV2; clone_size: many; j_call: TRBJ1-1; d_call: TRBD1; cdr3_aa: CASVRQGTNTEAFF; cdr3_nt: TGTGCCAGCGTCAGACAGGGGACCAACACTGAAGCTTTCTTT
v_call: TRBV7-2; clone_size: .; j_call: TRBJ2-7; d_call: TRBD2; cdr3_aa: CASSSQRGREQYF; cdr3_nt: TGTGCCAGCAGCTCCCAGCGGGGGCGGGAGCAGTACTTC
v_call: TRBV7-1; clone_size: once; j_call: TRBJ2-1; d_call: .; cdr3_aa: CASSPPAFPEGFF; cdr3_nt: TGTGCCAGCAGCCCGCCGGCGTTCCCCGAGGGGTTCTTC
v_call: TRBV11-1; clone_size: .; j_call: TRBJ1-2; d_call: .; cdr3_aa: CASSTGRGSYGYTF; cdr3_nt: TGTGCCAGCAGCACCGGACGGGGTTCCTATGGCTACACCTTC
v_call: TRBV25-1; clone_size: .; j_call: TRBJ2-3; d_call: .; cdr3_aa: CASSVGSERDTQYF; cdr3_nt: TGTGCCAGCAGTGTAGGCAGTGAGCGGGATACGCAGTATTTT
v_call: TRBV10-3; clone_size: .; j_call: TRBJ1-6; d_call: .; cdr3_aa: CAISATGNSPLHF; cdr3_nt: TGTGCCATCAGTGCCACAGGAAATTCACCCCTCCACTTT
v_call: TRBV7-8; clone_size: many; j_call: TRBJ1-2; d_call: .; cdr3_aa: CASSLADPRGYTF; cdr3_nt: TGTGCCAGCAGCTTAGCAGACCCAAGGGGCTACACCTTC
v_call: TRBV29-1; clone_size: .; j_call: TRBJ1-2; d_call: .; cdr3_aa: CSVEIDANYGYTF; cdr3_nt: TGCAGCGTTGAGATCGACGCTAACTATGGCTACACCTTC
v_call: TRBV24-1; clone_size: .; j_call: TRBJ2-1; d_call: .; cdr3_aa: CATKTGGNEQFF; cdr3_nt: TGTGCCACCAAGACAGGAGGGAATGAGCAGTTCTTC
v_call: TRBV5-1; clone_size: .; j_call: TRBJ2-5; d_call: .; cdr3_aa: CASSFGTGFTTQYF; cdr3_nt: TGCGCCAGCAGCTTCGGCACAGGGTTCACGACCCAGTACTTC
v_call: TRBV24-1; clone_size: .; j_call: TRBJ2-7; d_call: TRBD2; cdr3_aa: CATSDSRLAGGSSPAEQYF; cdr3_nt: TGTGCCACCAGTGATTCCCGACTAGCGGGAGGCTCCTCTCCGGCCGAGCAGTACTTC
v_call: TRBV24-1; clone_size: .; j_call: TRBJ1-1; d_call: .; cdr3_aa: CATSEGDEAFF; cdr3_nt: TGTGCCACCAGTGAAGGGGACGAAGCTTTCTTT
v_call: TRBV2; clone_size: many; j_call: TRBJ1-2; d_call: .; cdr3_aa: CASSFDRHGYTF; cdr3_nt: TGTGCCAGCAGCTTTGACAGGCACGGCTACACCTTC
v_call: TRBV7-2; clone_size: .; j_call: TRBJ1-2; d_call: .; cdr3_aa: CASSLDSGYTF; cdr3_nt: TGTGCCAGCAGCCTTGACAGCGGCTACACCTTC
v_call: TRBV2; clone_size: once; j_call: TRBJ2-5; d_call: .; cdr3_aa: CASSGLRLQETQYF; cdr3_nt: TGTGCCAGCAGTGGACTACGCCTCCAAGAGACCCAGTACTTC
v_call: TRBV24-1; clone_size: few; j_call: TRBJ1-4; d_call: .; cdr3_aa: CATSDSGATNEKLFF; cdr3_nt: TGTGCCACCAGTGATTCAGGAGCAACTAATGAAAAACTGTTTTTT
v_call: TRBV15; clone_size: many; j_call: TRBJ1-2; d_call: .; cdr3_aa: CATSRSHGVYGYTF; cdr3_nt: TGTGCCACCAGCAGATCCCACGGGGTCTATGGCTACACCTTC
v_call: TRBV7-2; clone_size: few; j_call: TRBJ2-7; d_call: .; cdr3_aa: CASSVVNGAYEQYF; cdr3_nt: TGTGCCAGCAGCGTAGTTAACGGGGCCTACGAGCAGTACTTC
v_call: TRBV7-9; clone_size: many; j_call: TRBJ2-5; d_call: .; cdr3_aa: CASSLVGGETQYF; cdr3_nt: TGTGCCAGCAGCTTAGTGGGAGGCGAGACCCAGTACTTC
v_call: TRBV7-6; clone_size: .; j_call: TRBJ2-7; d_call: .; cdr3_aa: CASGEARSGEQYF; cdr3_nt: TGTGCCAGCGGGGAGGCTAGATCGGGCGAGCAGTACTTC
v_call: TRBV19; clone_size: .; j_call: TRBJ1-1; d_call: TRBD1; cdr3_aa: CASSPTGSGTEAFF; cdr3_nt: TGTGCCAGTAGTCCGACAGGGTCGGGCACTGAAGCTTTCTTT
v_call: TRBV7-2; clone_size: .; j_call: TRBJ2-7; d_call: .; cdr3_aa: CASSLVADGRSSYEQYF; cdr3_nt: TGTGCCAGCAGCTTAGTCGCGGATGGGAGAAGCTCCTACGAGCAGTACTTC
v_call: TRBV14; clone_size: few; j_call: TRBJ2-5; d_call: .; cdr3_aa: CASSPVTVGVQETQYF; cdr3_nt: TGTGCCAGCAGCCCAGTGACGGTTGGGGTTCAAGAGACCCAGTACTTC
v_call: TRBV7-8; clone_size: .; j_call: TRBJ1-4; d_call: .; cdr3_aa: CASNAYARATNEKLFF; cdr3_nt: TGTGCCAGCAACGCATATGCCAGGGCGACTAATGAAAAACTGTTTTTT
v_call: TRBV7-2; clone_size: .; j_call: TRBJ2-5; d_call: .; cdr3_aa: CASSLAAAPEETQYF; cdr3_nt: TGTGCCAGCAGCTTGGCGGCCGCACCCGAAGAGACCCAGTACTTC
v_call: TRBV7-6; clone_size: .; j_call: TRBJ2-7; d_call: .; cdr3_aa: CASSSKDYSYEQYF; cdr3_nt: TGTGCCAGCAGCTCCAAGGACTATTCCTACGAGCAGTACTTC
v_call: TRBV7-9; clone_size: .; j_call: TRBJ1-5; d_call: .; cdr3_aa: CASSPGFRQPQHF; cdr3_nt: TGTGCCAGCAGCCCCGGGTTCAGGCAGCCCCAGCATTTT
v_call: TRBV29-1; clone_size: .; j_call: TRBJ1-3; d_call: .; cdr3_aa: CSAPTRGGMNTIYF; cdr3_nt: TGCAGCGCCCCAACTAGGGGCGGAATGAACACCATATATTTT
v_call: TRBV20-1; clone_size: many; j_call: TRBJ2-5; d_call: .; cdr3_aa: CSATLETQYF; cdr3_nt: TGCAGTGCTACACTAGAGACCCAGTACTTC
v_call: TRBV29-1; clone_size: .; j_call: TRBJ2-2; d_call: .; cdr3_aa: CSWRAWTGELFF; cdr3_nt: TGCAGCTGGAGGGCCTGGACCGGGGAGCTGTTTTTT
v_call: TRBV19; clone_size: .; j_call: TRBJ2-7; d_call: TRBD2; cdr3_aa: CASSSSRLAGFYEQYF; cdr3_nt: TGTGCCAGTAGTTCTTCGAGACTAGCGGGGTTCTACGAGCAGTACTTC
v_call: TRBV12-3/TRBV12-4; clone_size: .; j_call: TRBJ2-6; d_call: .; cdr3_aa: CASRTRNGANVLTF; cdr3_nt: TGTGCCAGCCGGACACGGAACGGGGCCAACGTCCTGACTTTC
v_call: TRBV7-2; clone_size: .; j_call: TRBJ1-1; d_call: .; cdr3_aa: CASGRGTLNTEAFF; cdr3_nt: TGTGCCAGCGGACGGGGGACACTCAACACTGAAGCTTTCTTT
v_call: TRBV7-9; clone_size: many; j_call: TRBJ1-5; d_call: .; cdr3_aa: CASSLGDTTVNQPQHF; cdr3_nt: TGTGCCAGCAGCTTAGGGGACACGACAGTCAATCAGCCCCAGCATTTT
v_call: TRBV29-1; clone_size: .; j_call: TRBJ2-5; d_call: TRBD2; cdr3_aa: CSVARGSGNTQYF; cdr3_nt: TGCAGCGTCGCCCGGGGTAGCGGGAATACCCAGTACTTC
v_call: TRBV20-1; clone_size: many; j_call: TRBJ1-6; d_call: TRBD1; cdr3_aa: CSASGGGYNSPLHF; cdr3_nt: TGCAGTGCTTCAGGGGGCGGGTATAATTCACCCCTCCACTTT
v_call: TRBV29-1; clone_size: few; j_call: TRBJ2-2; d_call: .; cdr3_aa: CSALGGVSTGELFF; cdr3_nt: TGCAGCGCCCTAGGGGGGGTGAGCACCGGGGAGCTGTTTTTT
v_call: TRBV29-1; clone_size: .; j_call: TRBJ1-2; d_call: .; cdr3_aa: CSVEQAGYTF; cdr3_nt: TGCAGCGTTGAACAGGCCGGCTACACCTTC